These 30 T cell receptor beta chains share one sample of origin, sequenced in a study of response to subunit inactivated influenza vaccine. TCRdb reanalysed the RT-PCR reads using MiXCR and keeps one entry per CDR3 protein. The table lists 400,000 to 650,000 distinct CDR3 sequences, approximately 7.7% of them singletons, with around 13% in the top ten. The input for sequencing was PBMCs from blood, taken approximately 25 months after vaccination. These receptors were collected from a man aged 50 to 69 who received an inactivated influenza vaccine.

Here the CDR3 DNA reads TGCGCCAGCAGCCTATCGGCCTTGACTAGCGGGGGGTCCTACGAGCAGTACTTC. It specifies CASSLSALTSGGSYEQYF. This rearrangement joins TRBV4-1 to TRBJ2-7, with 13 bases aligning to TRBD2. CDR3 length: 18 amino acids. Germline assignment: CDR1 MGHRA and CDR2 YSYEKL. V lost 4 bases and J lost 1; bases outside the gene matches: 10.

This clonotype has just a few counts. The chain employs TRBV5-1 and TRBJ2-1; TRBD2 matches at 11 bases. CDR3 size: 15 residues. V shed 5 bases, J shed 5 bases, and the junction held 6 bases outside the gene matches. Germline V lookup: CDR1 SGHRS, CDR2 YFSETQ. CDR3 DNA sequence: TGCGCCAGCAGTTTAAGACTAGCGGGGCACAATGAGCAGTTCTTC. Translating gives CASSLRLAGHNEQFF.

This clonotype was seen repeatedly, ten times or more. This rearrangement joins TRBV6-2 or TRBV6-3 to TRBJ2-3; 12 bases are shared with TRBD2. V trimming: 4 bases; J trimming: 0 bases; junction bases outside the gene matches: 2. The CDR3 totals 16 residues. The germline CDR1 and CDR2 sequences are MNHEY and SVGEGT. The CDR3 DNA reads TGTGCCAGCAGTTTACTAGCGGGGGGAAGCACAGATACGCAGTATTTT. It yields the protein CASSLLAGGSTDTQYF.

This clonotype has only a few counts. V and J are TRBV5-5 and TRBJ2-5; no clear D gene. V was trimmed by 1 base and J by 4 bases, leaving 17 bases between them. Per germline, CDR1 SGHKS and CDR2 YYEKEE (reference sequence). The CDR3 sequence is 16 residues long. The chain's CDR3 is CASSLSSSRFPETQYF. The DNA of the CDR3 is TGTGCCAGCAGCTTGAGCTCTAGTAGGTTCCCAGAGACCCAGTACTTC.

This clonotype was recorded a few times. V usage is TRBV20-1 and J usage is TRBJ2-5, with D possibly TRBD2 on 7 matching bases. The length of the CDR3 is 17 residues. Trimming removed 0 bases at V and 1 base at J, with 18 bases between. Looked up from germline, CDR1 is DFQATT and CDR2 is SNEGSKA (reference sequence). CDR3 residues: CSARDREEQGPQETQYF. The CDR3 coding sequence is TGCAGTGCTAGAGATCGGGAGGAACAGGGCCCCCAAGAGACCCAGTACTTC.

The chain combines TRBV20-1 with TRBJ2-1; TRBD2 might be the D (5 bases). This CDR3 is 16 amino acids long. The ends were cut back, 6 bases at V and 8 bases at J, with 26 bases in the middle. From germline, CDR1 is DFQATT and CDR2 SNEGSKA (reference sequence). In DNA, the CDR3 is TGCAGTGCCTCTTCCGAGGGAATCGGCAATAATGATGAGCAGTTCTTC. Translating gives CSASSEGIGNNDEQFF.

This clonotype was detected only a few times. The CDR3 nucleotides read TGTGCCAGCAGCCAAGATACAGGGAGACAGCCCCAGCATTTT. It specifies CASSQDTGRQPQHF. The V call is TRBV3-1, the J call TRBJ1-5; possibly TRBD1 for D (6 bases). Trimming cost V 0 bases and J 7 bases, with 10 bases left between them. The V gene's germline CDR1 is LGHDT and CDR2 YNNKEL (reference sequence). The CDR3 runs to 14 residues.

Many counts were recorded for this clonotype. This chain links TRBV5-5 with TRBJ1-1; possible D gene TRBD1, 6 bases. The CDR3 covers 16 residues. V lost 1 base, J lost 2 bases, and 15 bases lay in between. The V gene's germline CDR1 is SGHKS and CDR2 YYEKEE (reference sequence). DNA for the CDR3: TGTGCCAGCAGCTTGTTTTCAGGGGTCAGAAACACTGAAGCTTTCTTT. Amino acids: CASSLFSGVRNTEAFF.

This clonotype was found many times. V gene TRBV7-9 combines with J gene TRBJ2-3; the D is unclear. V was trimmed by 3 bases and J by 2 bases, leaving 12 bases between them. Germline CDR1 and CDR2: SEHNR and FQNEAQ (reference sequence). This CDR3 is built from 15 residues. CDR3 in amino acids: CASSLSLSVTDTQYF. As DNA, the CDR3 is TGTGCCAGCAGCTTGAGTCTATCGGTCACAGATACGCAGTATTTT. Full variable domain (outside the CDR3, taken from reference TRBV7-9 and TRBJ2-3): DTGVSQNPRHKITKRGQNVTFRCDPISEHNRLYWYRQTLGQGPEFLTYFQNEAQLEKSRLLSDRFSAERPKGSFSTLEIQRTEQGDSAMYLCASSLSLSVTDTQYFGPGTRLTVL.

This clonotype was picked up many times. The chain joins TRBV20-1 to TRBJ1-1, with D possibly TRBD1 on 5 matching bases. The germline CDR1 and CDR2 sequences are DFQATT and SNEGSKA (reference sequence). This CDR3 is built from 17 residues. V lost 3 bases and J lost 2, with 22 bases in between. The CDR3 bases are TGCAGTGCTAGTTTCTCTGGCCAGGGAGTGTTTAACACTGAAGCTTTCTTT. The encoded protein is CSASFSGQGVFNTEAFF.

The chain employs TRBV20-1 and TRBJ1-5, with D perhaps TRBD1 (5 bases). The V gene's germline CDR1 is DFQATT and CDR2 SNEGSKA (reference sequence). V lost 6 bases, J lost 8 bases, and 23 bases lay in between. The CDR3 contains 15 residues. The CDR3 bases are TGCAGTGCACTCGACAGATTTGCAGTCAAGAAGCCCCAGCATTTT. This sequence encodes CSALDRFAVKKPQHF.

This clonotype was recorded at least ten times. The V gene is TRBV15, the J gene TRBJ2-7; D might be TRBD2 (5 bases). CDR3 length equals 15 residues. The V end lost 3 bases, the J end lost 7 bases, and 19 bases lay between the germline ends. Germline CDR1 and CDR2: LNHNV and YYDKDF (reference sequence). This CDR3 reads CATSSGLVRLREQYF. DNA for the CDR3: TGTGCCACCAGCAGTGGCCTCGTGAGACTACGAGAGCAGTACTTC.

The chain links TRBV5-1 to TRBJ2-1; 14 bases align to TRBD2. V was clipped by 4 bases and J by 4 bases; unmatched bases: 7. The CDR3 has 17 residues. Germline V lookup: CDR1 SGHRS, CDR2 YFSETQ. CDR3 sequence: CASSPGTSGGPYNEQFF. Written as DNA, the CDR3 is TGCGCCAGCAGCCCCGGGACTAGCGGGGGCCCTTACAATGAGCAGTTCTTC.

The chain has TRBV15 and TRBJ1-4; 7 bases align to TRBD1. With 0 bases clipped from V and 8 bases from J, the junction kept 9 bases outside the gene matches. Looked up from germline, CDR1 is LNHNV and CDR2 is YYDKDF (reference sequence). The CDR3 is 16 residues long. CDR3 coding DNA: TGTGCCACCAGCAGAGATCAGGGGGGGACGCGGGAAAAACTGTTTTTT. Translating it yields CATSRDQGGTREKLFF.

This clonotype was seen only a few times. This chain uses TRBV6-5 with TRBJ2-7; D gene unclear. The V and J ends lost 0 bases and 3 bases respectively, with 6 bases between them. The CDR3 is 13 amino acids. Germline-derived CDR1 and CDR2 are MNHEY and SVGAGI. The CDR3 reads CASSYSGRYEQYF. CDR3 sequence (DNA): TGTGCCAGCAGTTACTCAGGGCGCTACGAGCAGTACTTC.

This clonotype was observed a few times. CDR3 sequence (DNA): TGTGCCAGCAGTTACGGGGACAGATTGATAGGGCAGTACTTC. Translating it yields CASSYGDRLIGQYF. This sequence joins TRBV12-3 or TRBV12-4 and TRBJ2-7; 7 nucleotides align to TRBD1. V gave up 4 bases and J gave up 9 bases; unmatched junction bases: 12. This CDR3 spans 14 amino acids.

This clonotype was counted between two and nine times. The chain is built from TRBV20-1 and TRBJ2-1; TRBD2 agrees at 10 bases. This CDR3 has 15 amino acids. The J segment lost 4 bases and the V segment lost 1 base, leaving 4 bases of the junction unmatched. Germline lookup yields CDR1 DFQATT and CDR2 SNEGSKA (reference sequence). The DNA for the CDR3 is TGCAGTGCTAGAGGACCAGCGGGAGGGTACAATGAGCAGTTCTTC. It translates to CSARGPAGGYNEQFF.

CDR3 DNA: TGTGCCAGCAGCTTATCCCGGGGGATACAAGAGACCCAGTACTTC. This translates into CASSLSRGIQETQYF. The V gene is TRBV7-2, the J gene TRBJ2-5, with D possibly being TRBD2 (6 bases). Per the germline V gene, CDR1 is SGHTA and CDR2 is FQGNSA. V dropped 2 bases and J dropped 2 bases, with 12 bases sitting between them. The CDR3 is made up of 15 amino acids.

The chain joins TRBV7-2 to TRBJ2-7; 7 nucleotides align to TRBD1. The junction had 7 bases not matched to a gene; V was cut back by 1 base and J by 7 bases. Germline CDR1 reads SGHTA; CDR2 reads FQGNSA. This CDR3 comprises 14 residues. In nucleotides, the CDR3 is TGTGCCAGCAGCTTAGTGACAGGGCCAGGGGAGCAGTACTTC. Its protein is CASSLVTGPGEQYF.

This clonotype was observed a few times. The V call is TRBV29-1, the J call TRBJ1-5; the D is unclear. Per germline, CDR1 SQVTM and CDR2 ANQGSEA. This CDR3 has 13 amino acids. V lost 4 bases and J lost 3, with 10 bases in between. CDR3 amino acids: CSVGWQNNQPQHF. CDR3 nucleotides: TGCAGCGTTGGTTGGCAGAACAATCAGCCCCAGCATTTT.

This clonotype was seen only a few times. The chain links TRBV11-2 to TRBJ1-6; unclear D gene. V was trimmed by 1 base and J by 9 bases, leaving 7 bases between them. The length of the CDR3 is 13 residues. Germline assignment: CDR1 SGHAT and CDR2 FQNNGV. The CDR3, as DNA: TGTGCCAGCAGCTTAGGGAGTTCTTCACCCCTCCACTTT. Protein sequence: CASSLGSSSPLHF.

This clonotype was detected a few times. This chain joins TRBV10-3 and TRBJ2-3; 9 nucleotides match TRBD2. The CDR3 sequence is 14 residues long. With 10 bases clipped from V and 3 bases from J, the junction kept 8 bases outside the gene matches. The germline gives CDR1 ENHRY, CDR2 SYGVKD. CDR3 sequence reads: CATTPSGDTDTQYF. As DNA, the CDR3 is TGTGCCACCACACCTAGCGGGGATACAGATACGCAGTATTTT.

In this sample, this clonotype turned up many times. This chain uses TRBV6-5 with TRBJ2-3, with D perhaps TRBD2 (6 bases). The CDR3 is made up of 16 amino acids. V lost 0 bases to trimming and J lost 2 bases, with 12 bases between them. Germline V CDR1 and CDR2: MNHEY, SVGAGI. CDR3 sequence: CASSYSISGNTDTQYF. In DNA, the CDR3 is TGTGCCAGCAGTTACTCGATTAGCGGAAACACAGATACGCAGTATTTT.

J is TRBJ2-2 and V is TRBV4-3; no firm D call. Between the trimmed V and J ends, which lost 1 base and 6 bases, there was a span of 15 bases. The germline gives CDR1 LGHNA, CDR2 YSLEER. The CDR3 has 16 amino acids. The CDR3 coding sequence is TGCGCCAGCAGCCAAGTTCTAAAATTGGCGGCCGGGGAGCTGTTTTTT. It specifies CASSQVLKLAAGELFF.

This clonotype has at least ten counts. The chain has TRBV7-2 and TRBJ2-3; possibly TRBD2 for D (5 bases). Looked up from germline, CDR1 is SGHTA and CDR2 is FQGNSA. This CDR3 contains 16 residues. Between the trimmed V and J ends, which lost 5 bases and 6 bases, there was a span of 21 bases. The CDR3 coding sequence is TGTGCCAGCAGCAGAGTAGGTTCGGGAAACGCGGATACGCAGTATTTT. This codes for CASSRVGSGNADTQYF.

This clonotype came up a few times. This CDR3 is CASSLLEYGYTF. The DNA for the CDR3 is TGTGCCAGCAGCCTCTTAGAGTATGGCTACACCTTC. This rearrangement joins TRBV28 to TRBJ1-2; no clear D gene. The V gene's germline CDR1 is MDHEN and CDR2 SYDVKM. The CDR3 loop spans 12 amino acids. With 6 bases removed from V and 5 bases from J, the gap between germline ends came to 10 bases.

This clonotype was found many times. J is TRBJ2-2 and V is TRBV12-3 or TRBV12-4; a weak D match, TRBD2 (6 bases). Trimming removed 5 bases at V and 6 bases at J, with 13 bases between. The CDR3 is made up of 14 amino acids. The CDR3 reads CASSPLGGPGELFF. In DNA, the CDR3 is TGTGCCAGCAGTCCCCTGGGGGGACCCGGGGAGCTGTTTTTT.

Many counts were recorded for this clonotype. The chain couples TRBV7-9 to TRBJ2-7, with D unclear. The CDR3 consists of 12 residues. Germline V gene sequence: CDR1 SEHNR, CDR2 FQNEAQ (reference sequence). V shed 1 base and J shed 6 bases, with 7 bases lying between them. CDR3 sequence: CASSLGLVEQYF. CDR3 bases: TGTGCCAGCAGCTTAGGGCTCGTCGAGCAGTACTTC. The full variable domain, in which reference TRBV7-9 and TRBJ2-7 provide the parts outside the CDR3, is DTGVSQNPRHKITKRGQNVTFRCDPISEHNRLYWYRQTLGQGPEFLTYFQNEAQLEKSRLLSDRFSAERPKGSFSTLEIQRTEQGDSAMYLCASSLGLVEQYFGPGTRLTVT.

The V and J genes are TRBV4-3 and TRBJ2-3, with 9 bases fitting TRBD1. Germline V CDR1 and CDR2: LGHNA, YSLEER. V lost 1 base, J lost 2 bases, and 10 bases stayed unmatched. The CDR3 loop spans 18 amino acids. CDR3: CASSQGLSGQGPTDTQYF. The CDR3 coding sequence is TGCGCCAGCAGCCAAGGGTTGTCGGGACAGGGCCCCACAGATACGCAGTATTTT.

This clonotype was seen at least ten times. V gene TRBV10-3 combines with J gene TRBJ2-2, with TRBD2 matching 9 bases. The CDR3 loop spans 15 amino acids. J gave up 5 bases and V 6 bases, and 7 bases lay outside the gene matches. In germline, CDR1 is ENHRY, CDR2 SYGVKD. In DNA, the CDR3 is TGTGCCATCAGCGCAGGACTAGCGTGGACCGGGGAGCTGTTTTTT. Protein product: CAISAGLAWTGELFF.